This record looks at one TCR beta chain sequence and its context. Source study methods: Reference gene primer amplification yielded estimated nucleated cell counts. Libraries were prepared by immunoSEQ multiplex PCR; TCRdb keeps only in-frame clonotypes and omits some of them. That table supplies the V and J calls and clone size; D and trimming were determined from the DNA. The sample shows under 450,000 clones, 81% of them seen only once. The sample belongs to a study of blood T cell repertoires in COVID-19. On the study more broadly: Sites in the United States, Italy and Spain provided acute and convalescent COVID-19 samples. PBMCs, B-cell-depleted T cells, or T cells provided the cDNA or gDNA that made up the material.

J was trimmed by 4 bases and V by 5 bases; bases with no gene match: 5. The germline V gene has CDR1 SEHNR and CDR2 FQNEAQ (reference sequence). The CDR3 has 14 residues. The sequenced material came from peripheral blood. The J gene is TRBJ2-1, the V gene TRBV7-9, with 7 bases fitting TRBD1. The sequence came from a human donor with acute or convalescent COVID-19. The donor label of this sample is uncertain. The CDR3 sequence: CASSPGQRYNEQFF. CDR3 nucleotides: TGTGCCAGCAGCCCGGGACAGAGATACAATGAGCAGTTCTTC.